This note documents a single T cell receptor (beta chain) sequence. The data derive from a study of blood T cell repertoires in COVID-19. Trimming took off 8 bases at V and 2 bases at J, with 21 bases between the two ends. CDR3 length: 16 residues. The germline gives CDR1 SNHLY, CDR2 FYNNEI. Profiled with immunoSEQ multiplex PCR; TCRdb holds only in-frame clones, not every one. Among about 43,000 clones, about 86% were seen once, and the ten largest hold roughly 2.7%. The chain has TRBV2 and TRBJ1-2; D may be TRBD1 (6 bases). The TCR sequence derives from a woman aged 55 to 70 with acute or convalescent COVID-19. Sequencing input: peripheral blood. This CDR3 is CASRGNLGAENYGYTF. The CDR3, as DNA: TGTGCCAGCCGGGGCAATTTGGGGGCGGAAAACTATGGCTACACCTTC.